These T cell receptor beta chains were read from a single sample in a study of HIV-infected patients and healthy controls. TCRdb independently ran MiXCR on the 5' RACE reads; one entry per CDR3 protein. This sample yields 18,000 or so distinct CDR3 sequences, of which about 8.5% are seen a single time; roughly 20% belongs to the top ten. This specimen was blood, taken during antiretroviral therapy. Receptors originate from an adult with HIV infection. Both conserved end residues are part of each CDR3. The order of the fields is V gene, J gene, CDR3 protein.

TRBV5-4,TRBJ1-2,CASSLGGKIDGYTF
TRBV7-9,TRBJ1-1,CASSLPGGEAFF
TRBV12-3/TRBV12-4,TRBJ2-7,CASSWGGSSYEQYF
TRBV19,TRBJ1-1,CATETGPEAFF
TRBV29-1,TRBJ1-2,CSVERDTLYGYTF
TRBV15,TRBJ2-5,CATSRESASRGETQYF
TRBV5-6,TRBJ1-6,CASSRTGTGVGSPLHF
TRBV7-3,TRBJ2-5,CASSLIVQGRGETQYF
TRBV28,TRBJ1-2,CASSKSGTRGYTF
TRBV24-1,TRBJ2-1,CATSDRTGRVYNEQFF